These 5 T cell receptor beta chains were sequenced from one sample in a study of blood T cells in healthy people across ages (dated by TCRdb to about 2015). The library was built by means of 5' RACE. Sequencing instrument: Illumina HiSeq 2500. A second roughly 6 to 11 cycle PCR used a sample-barcoded 5' primer and a J-beta primer mix. TCRdb ran its own pipeline on the public reads, namely fastp trimming at Q25 and MiXCR clone calling, and kept in-frame beta chains. When rows share a CDR3 protein, they turn into one entry using the most common DNA and genes. In all, the sample holds over 1,500,000 distinct CDR3 sequences, and 49% of those were seen once. Around 2.1% of the sample belongs to the ten largest clones. The sequencing input was blood. The receptors were gathered from a woman in her thirties or forties in good health.

This rearrangement joins TRBV12-3 or TRBV12-4 to TRBJ2-7; the D gene is possibly TRBD1 (5 bases). This CDR3 region has 14 residues. Trimming stripped 3 bases from V and 5 bases from J, with 14 bases between. The CDR3 region has the DNA TGTGCCAGCAGTTTTCCGGCAGGGAAGGACGAGCAGTACTTC. Residues: CASSFPAGKDEQYF.

The chain links TRBV27 to TRBJ1-4; D gene ambiguous. V was pared by 6 bases and J by 8 bases, with 16 bases between. CDR1 and CDR2 (germline): MNHEY, SMNVEV (reference sequence). There are 14 residues in the CDR3. CDR3 in DNA: TGTGCCAGCAGCCGGGCGGCCGGTAACGAAAAACTGTTTTTT. It is translated as CASSRAAGNEKLFF. Supplemented by reference TRBV27 and TRBJ1-4, the full variable domain reads EAQVTQNPRYLITVTGKKLTVTCSQNMNHEYMSWYRQDPGLGLRQIYYSMNVEVTDKGDVPEGYKVSRKEKRNFPLILESPSPNQTSLYFCASSRAAGNEKLFFGSGTQLSVL.

The V call is TRBV12-3 or TRBV12-4, the J call TRBJ2-7; TRBD1 or TRBD2 may be the D gene (6 bases each). The CDR3 has 14 amino acids. V lost 7 bases and J 3 bases, leaving 16 bases between the germline ends. The CDR3: CASKLQGAGYEQYF. The CDR3 nucleotides are TGTGCCAGCAAGCTACAGGGAGCGGGCTACGAGCAGTACTTC.

The table lists this clonotype with a few counts. CDR3 nucleotides: TGTGCCAGCACGAGAACCGGGACTAGCGGGGATACGCAGTATTTT. Amino acid sequence: CASTRTGTSGDTQYF. This sequence joins TRBV11-3 and TRBJ2-3, with 12 bases aligning to TRBD2. The CDR3 runs to 15 residues. J lost 6 bases, V lost 7 bases, and 8 bases had no gene match. The V gene's germline CDR1 is SGHNT and CDR2 YENEEA. The entire variable domain, with the rest obtained from reference TRBV11-3 and TRBJ2-3, is as follows: EAGVVQSPRYKIIEKKQPVAFWCNPISGHNTLYWYLQNLGQGPELLIRYENEEAVDDSQLPKDRFSAERLKGVDSTLKIQPAELGDSAVYLCASTRTGTSGDTQYFGPGTRLTVL.

This clonotype turned up a few times. CDR3 sequence: CSARESLGRGETQYF. Here the CDR3 DNA reads TGCAGTGCTAGAGAGTCCCTAGGGCGGGGAGAGACCCAGTACTTC. The chain has TRBV20-1 and TRBJ2-5, with D perhaps TRBD2 (6 bases). V gave up 0 bases and J gave up 4 bases, with 15 bases separating them. Germline V gives CDR1 DFQATT, CDR2 SNEGSKA (reference sequence). This CDR3 region has 15 residues.